The 28 T cell receptor beta chains reported below all come from one sample, sequenced in a study of T-cell reconstitution after alpha-beta-depleted transplantation in children. Library preparation (for TCRbeta) was performed with unique molecular identifiers. MiXCR was run by TCRdb on the PCR reads, yielding one entry per CDR3 protein. The sample records 200,000 to 250,000 distinct CDR3 sequences, around 8.4% being singletons. The sequences come from PBMCs, mostly from graft donor cells, collected 360 days after TCRalphabeta/CD19-depleted stem cell transplant. The receptors shown here come from a male patient aged 2-9 years who had a stem cell transplant for acute myeloid leukemia, so the T cells may come from the graft donor.

The chain is built from TRBV20-1 and TRBJ1-1, with 10 nucleotides matching TRBD1. J lost 8 bases, V lost 3 bases, and 18 bases had no gene match. The CDR3 runs to 17 residues. Germline CDR1 and CDR2: DFQATT and SNEGSKA (reference sequence). CDR3 in amino acids: CSARERQGAVVGTEAFF. Here the CDR3 DNA reads TGCAGTGCTAGGGAAAGACAGGGGGCGGTTGTGGGAACAGAAGCTTTCTTT.

This chain uses TRBV11-2 with TRBJ1-5; D is perhaps TRBD1 (6 bases). This CDR3 spans 15 amino acids. V lost 0 bases to trimming and J lost 6 bases, with 12 bases between them. The germline V gene has CDR1 SGHAT and CDR2 FQNNGV. CDR3 residues: CASSLEQGTLQPQHF. The CDR3, as DNA: TGTGCCAGCAGCTTAGAGCAGGGGACGCTTCAGCCCCAGCATTTT. Looking up the rest from reference TRBV11-2 and TRBJ1-5 gives the full variable domain: EAGVAQSPRYKIIEKRQSVAFWCNPISGHATLYWYQQILGQGPKLLIQFQNNGVVDDSQLPKDRFSAERLKGVDSTLKIQPAKLEDSAVYLCASSLEQGTLQPQHFGDGTRLSIL.

The V and J genes are TRBV6-5 and TRBJ1-2; tentative D call: TRBD1 (5 bases). CDR1 and CDR2 (germline): MNHEY, SVGAGI. The V gene lost 0 bases and the J gene lost 0 bases, with 11 bases spanning the gap. This CDR3 region has 16 residues. CDR3: CASSYSDKGSNYGYTF. CDR3 DNA sequence: TGTGCCAGCAGTTACTCCGACAAGGGGTCTAACTATGGCTACACCTTC.

This clonotype was recorded many times. V and J are TRBV20-1 and TRBJ2-1; D is unresolved. CDR1 and CDR2 from the germline V gene are DFQATT and SNEGSKA (reference sequence). Trimming stripped 8 bases from V and 0 bases from J, with 14 bases between. The CDR3 is made up of 14 amino acids. Here the CDR3 reads CSPVETASYNEQFF. The DNA of the CDR3 is TGCAGTCCCGTCGAGACCGCCTCCTACAATGAGCAGTTCTTC.

This clonotype was seen ten or more times. This chain connects TRBV10-1 to TRBJ2-1; TRBD2 aligns across 11 bases. Germline CDR1 and CDR2: WNHNN and SYGVQD (reference sequence). V lost 2 bases to trimming and J lost 7 bases; unmatched junction nucleotides: 7. The CDR3 runs to 16 residues. The CDR3 loop reads CASSERPSGGFNEQFF. Here the CDR3 DNA reads TGCGCCAGCAGTGAGCGGCCTAGCGGGGGGTTTAATGAGCAGTTCTTC.

A few counts support this clonotype. The rearrangement links TRBV6-2 or TRBV6-3 to TRBJ2-5; unclear D gene. Trimming removed 0 bases at V and 8 bases at J, with 13 bases between. This CDR3 region has 14 residues. The germline V gene encodes CDR1 MNHEY and CDR2 SVGEGT. The CDR3 spells CASSYSIQPSTQYF. The CDR3 nucleotides are TGTGCCAGCAGTTACTCGATACAGCCAAGCACCCAGTACTTC.

In its sample, this clonotype was seen a few times. This chain uses TRBV7-3 with TRBJ1-5; D may be TRBD1 (5 bases). This CDR3 is built from 13 residues. V lost 5 bases, J lost 7 bases, and 12 bases lay in between. Germline assignment: CDR1 SGHTA and CDR2 FQGTGA. CDR3 in amino acids: CASSADGGQPQHF. CDR3 sequence (DNA): TGTGCCAGCAGCGCAGATGGGGGGCAGCCCCAGCATTTT.

This rearrangement joins TRBV30 to TRBJ1-5; D call uncertain. The CDR3 totals 15 residues. Germline V gives CDR1 GTSNPN, CDR2 SVGIG (reference sequence). V lost 0 bases and J lost 4, with 13 bases in between. The CDR3 DNA reads TGTGCCTGGAGTGTAAACGGGCAGCCTAATCAGCCCCAGCATTTT. This encodes CAWSVNGQPNQPQHF.

The genes are TRBV20-1 and TRBJ2-6; TRBD1 aligns across 8 bases. V lost 5 bases to trimming and J lost 3 bases; unmatched junction nucleotides: 12. The CDR3 is 17 amino acids. The V gene's germline CDR1 is DFQATT and CDR2 SNEGSKA (reference sequence). The chain's CDR3 is CSAPRTGNLGGANVLTF. The DNA of the CDR3 is TGCAGTGCTCCACGGACAGGGAACTTAGGTGGGGCCAACGTCCTGACTTTC.

In this sample, this clonotype turned up many times. The chain uses TRBV6-2 or TRBV6-3 and TRBJ2-2; D gene ambiguous. This CDR3 region has 16 residues. Germline loops: CDR1 MNHEY, CDR2 SVGEGT. V was trimmed by 2 bases and J by 1 base, leaving 11 bases between them. CDR3 DNA sequence: TGTGCCAGCAGTTACACACAGCGTCTGAACACCGGGGAGCTGTTTTTT. It encodes CASSYTQRLNTGELFF.

At least ten counts were recorded for this clonotype. This chain joins TRBV2 and TRBJ2-5; 7 nucleotides agree with TRBD1. This CDR3 has 14 residues. Looked up from germline, CDR1 is SNHLY and CDR2 is FYNNEI. Germline trimming cut 6 bases from V and 1 base from J; bases unmatched to any gene: 5. CDR3 nucleotide sequence: TGTGCCAGCAGCGCCACAGGGGTCCAAGAGACCCAGTACTTC. It yields the protein CASSATGVQETQYF. The full variable domain, rest sourced from reference TRBV2 and TRBJ2-5, is EPEVTQTPSHQVTQMGQEVILRCVPISNHLYFYWYRQILGQKVEFLVSFYNNEISEKSEIFDDQFSVERPDGSNFTLKIRSTKLEDSAMYFCASSATGVQETQYFGPGTRLLVL.

This clonotype came up many times. The chain has TRBV13 and TRBJ2-1, with TRBD2 matching 14 bases. With V trimmed by 1 base and J by 0 bases, 5 bases remained unmatched. Per germline, CDR1 PRHDT and CDR2 FYEKMQ (reference sequence). The CDR3 consists of 19 residues. CDR3 bases: TGTGCCAGCAGCTTAGAGGGACTAGCGGGGGACAGCTCCTACAATGAGCAGTTCTTC. This encodes CASSLEGLAGDSSYNEQFF.

This clonotype has at least ten counts. This chain links TRBV5-1 with TRBJ2-1; tentative D call: TRBD2 (7 bases). The CDR3 length is 16 residues. Germline CDR1 and CDR2: SGHRS and YFSETQ. Trimming took 0 bases from V and 0 from J, leaving 10 bases between them. The CDR3 nucleotides read TGCGCCAGCAGCTTGGTGGGGGGGCACTCCTACAATGAGCAGTTCTTC. Its protein product is CASSLVGGHSYNEQFF.

The chain is built from TRBV15 and TRBJ2-1; 7 bases align to TRBD2. Trimming cost V 0 bases and J 3 bases; bases outside gene matches: 2. Germline V gene sequence: CDR1 LNHNV, CDR2 YYDKDF (reference sequence). The CDR3 is made up of 15 amino acids. CDR3 bases: TGTGCCACCAGCAGAGAGGCTAGCGGCTACAATGAGCAGTTCTTC. Protein product: CATSREASGYNEQFF.

The chain is built from TRBV29-1 and TRBJ2-7, with D possibly being TRBD1 (5 bases). The CDR3 is 12 residues long. Germline V lookup: CDR1 SQVTM, CDR2 ANQGSEA. Trimming pared 0 bases from V and 9 bases from J, leaving 12 bases between. Here the CDR3 reads CSVEDPAGRQYV. In DNA form, the CDR3 reads TGCAGCGTTGAAGATCCGGCAGGGCGGCAGTACGTC.

A note on this clonotype: Compared with germline, one end of the junction differs, possibly owing to a read error. V is TRBV14 and J is TRBJ2-1; 7 positions agree with TRBD2. CDR1 is SGHDN, CDR2 FVKESK, per germline. The CDR3 totals 12 residues. The CDR3, as DNA: TGTGCCAGCAGCCACCTCGGGGGGTTGGAGATCTTC. Translation: CASSHLGGLEIF.

There are a few counts of this clonotype. The CDR3: CSARDSGKFYGYTF. In nucleotides, the CDR3 is TGCAGTGCTAGAGATTCCGGGAAGTTCTATGGCTACACCTTC. The chain has TRBV20-1 and TRBJ1-2; D is unresolved. CDR1 and CDR2 from the germline V gene are DFQATT and SNEGSKA (reference sequence). The V gene lost 0 bases and the J gene lost 4 bases, with 12 bases spanning the gap. CDR3 length: 14 amino acids.

This clonotype was seen many times. The V gene is TRBV12-3 or TRBV12-4, the J gene TRBJ1-4, with a possible D match to TRBD1 (6 bases). The CDR3 loop spans 15 amino acids. V was clipped by 6 bases and J by 2 bases, with 13 bases between them. CDR3 region: CASSFPGGTNEKLFF. In nucleotides, the CDR3 is TGTGCCAGCAGCTTCCCGGGGGGCACTAATGAAAAACTGTTTTTT.

This clonotype was counted only a few times. This chain uses TRBV12-3 or TRBV12-4 with TRBJ2-6; 8 positions agree with TRBD2. CDR3 length equals 15 residues. With V trimmed by 4 bases and J by 2 bases, 1 base remained unmatched. The CDR3 reads CASSWTSTGANVLTF. In DNA form, the CDR3 reads TGTGCCAGCAGTTGGACTAGCACTGGGGCCAACGTCCTGACTTTC.

This clonotype was counted between two and nine times. This sequence joins TRBV19 and TRBJ1-3; a weak D match, TRBD1 (5 bases). Germline lookup yields CDR1 LNHDA and CDR2 SQIVND (reference sequence). V dropped 5 bases and J dropped 1 base, with 12 bases sitting between them. The CDR3 covers 15 residues. CDR3 in amino acids: CASSHRDSSGNTIYF. The CDR3 DNA follows: TGTGCCAGTAGTCACCGGGACTCGTCTGGAAACACCATATATTTT.

This clonotype appeared many times. V usage is TRBV3-1 and J usage is TRBJ2-5; TRBD1 might be the D (6 bases). The CDR3 consists of 15 residues. Germline CDR1 LGHDT, CDR2 YNNKEL (reference sequence). Trimming cost V 1 base and J 4 bases, with 13 bases left between them. The CDR3 DNA sequence: TGTGCCAGCAGCCAAGGTGGGGGCGAGGGAGAGACCCAGTACTTC. This codes for CASSQGGGEGETQYF.

This clonotype was detected ten times or more. This likely comes from a read error, as the CDR3 has no conserved phenylalanine or tryptophan at its end. The DNA is left out, because the CDR3 cannot be placed on it with certainty; the CDR3 is given as TCRdb lists it. CDR3 sequence: CASSTSGTSELE. V gene TRBV5-5 combines with J gene TRBJ2-1; the D segment call TRBD2 is taken from the table without a DNA check. Per the germline V gene, CDR1 is SGHKS and CDR2 is YYEKEE (reference sequence). The CDR3 spans 12 amino acids, including both terminal residues.

This clonotype was detected ten times or more. The V and J genes are TRBV24-1 and TRBJ1-6; a possible D gene is TRBD1 (5 bases). The germline V gene encodes CDR1 KGHDR and CDR2 SFDVKD. V was shortened by 4 bases and J by 7 bases, with 7 bases between the two germline ends. This CDR3 spans 13 amino acids. The CDR3 DNA sequence: TGTGCCACCAGTGAACAGGTGAATTCACCCCTCCACTTT. It encodes CATSEQVNSPLHF.

The chain links TRBV5-1 to TRBJ1-1; D gene ambiguous. The CDR3 is 15 residues long. V dropped 2 bases and J dropped 3 bases, with 14 bases sitting between them. Germline CDR1 reads SGHRS; CDR2 reads YFSETQ. This CDR3 is CASSLNRLSDTEAFF. The CDR3 DNA reads as TGCGCCAGCAGCTTAAATAGGTTGTCGGACACTGAAGCTTTCTTT.

J is TRBJ1-1 and V is TRBV7-3; weak D call: TRBD1 (5 bases). The germline V gene encodes CDR1 SGHTA and CDR2 FQGTGA. Trimming took off 0 bases at V and 1 base at J, with 9 bases between the two ends. The CDR3 is 15 amino acids. The CDR3 sequence: CASSLTGTANTEAFF. The CDR3 nucleotides are TGTGCCAGCAGCTTAACGGGGACCGCGAACACTGAAGCTTTCTTT. Based on the CDR3 plus reference TRBV7-3 and TRBJ1-1, the full variable domain is GAGVSQTPSNKVTEKGKYVELRCDPISGHTALYWYRQSLGQGPEFLIYFQGTGAADDSGLPNDRFFAVRPEGSVSTLKIQRTERGDSAVYLCASSLTGTANTEAFFGQGTRLTVV.

The table lists this clonotype with a few counts. The J gene is TRBJ2-3, the V gene TRBV7-6; D possibly matches TRBD1 or TRBD2 (5 bases each). Trimming took off 1 base at V and 4 bases at J, with 9 bases between the two ends. The CDR3 is made up of 14 amino acids. Germline V gives CDR1 SGHVS, CDR2 FNYEAQ. The CDR3 is CASSLGRGADTQYF. In DNA form, the CDR3 reads TGTGCCAGCAGCTTAGGTAGAGGGGCAGATACGCAGTATTTT.

The genes are TRBV12-3 or TRBV12-4 and TRBJ2-5; D may correspond to TRBD1 or TRBD2 (5 bases each). The CDR3 runs to 16 residues. The V and J ends lost 5 bases and 2 bases respectively, with 18 bases between them. The CDR3 DNA is TGTGCCAGCAGTCCTCGGGGCCGGGGACCTCAAGAGACCCAGTACTTC. Residues: CASSPRGRGPQETQYF.

The sample holds many counts of this clonotype. CDR3 DNA: TGTGCCAGCAGTTTATCTCGGGGGCGGCACGAGCAGTACTTC. Translating gives CASSLSRGRHEQYF. The rearrangement links TRBV12-3 or TRBV12-4 to TRBJ2-7; D is tentatively TRBD1 or TRBD2 (6 bases each). The CDR3 has 14 amino acids. Trimming took off 2 bases at V and 5 bases at J, with 13 bases between the two ends.